A selection of T cell receptor beta chains follows, all from one sample in a study of identical twins. MiXCR was run by TCRdb on the 5' RACE reads, yielding one entry per CDR3 protein. The sample records about 1.7 million distinct CDR3 sequences, about 31% being singletons. The sequenced sample consisted of cord blood. The origin of the receptors is a newborn girl in good health. CDR3s include the opening cysteine and the closing phenylalanine or tryptophan. Only part of the rows carry a size: once, few, many, or a class if the clone is expanded.

v_gene	abundance	j_gene	CDR3aa
TRBV4-1	.	TRBJ2-7	CASSGRDNPYEQYF
TRBV29-1	few	TRBJ2-3	CSGTRDRGRTDTQYF
TRBV5-6	few	TRBJ2-5	CASSLPSGDLGTQYF
TRBV20-1	.	TRBJ2-3	CSAPMGGGDTQYF
TRBV4-2	many	TRBJ2-7	CASSQGRAYEQYF
TRBV7-9	.	TRBJ2-1	CASSLGWVDEQFF
TRBV20-1	.	TRBJ2-1	CSASPLAGGDNEQFF
TRBV25-1	.	TRBJ2-7	CASGGDEQYF
TRBV7-6	few	TRBJ2-3	CASSPRDRFRDTQYF
TRBV20-1	few	TRBJ1-4	CSATVVYNEKLFF
TRBV4-2	.	TRBJ2-3	CASSQGNRWRGGTDTQYF
TRBV6-6	few	TRBJ2-1	CASSRILAAEQFF
TRBV19	.	TRBJ2-3	CASSIGWTGGIDTQYF
TRBV7-9	.	TRBJ1-1	CASSLAGLGVEAFF
TRBV4-2	.	TRBJ2-1	CASSQNPSRSSYNEQFF
TRBV19	.	TRBJ1-5	CASSILGSGYNQPQHF
TRBV10-3	few	TRBJ1-4	CAIRGTVNEKLFF
TRBV15	few	TRBJ2-1	CATSRDSGGSYNEQFF
TRBV10-3	few	TRBJ2-1	CAISETPTPGQGVNEQFF
TRBV10-3	few	TRBJ2-7	CAISELVAGGYEQYF
TRBV6-5	.	TRBJ2-7	CASSGQGPLYEQYF
TRBV7-9	few	TRBJ1-1	CASSLDPVNTEAFF
TRBV20-1	.	TRBJ1-2	CSARVFLHGYTF
TRBV20-1	few	TRBJ2-3	CSATREYRVTYTDTQYF
TRBV9	.	TRBJ2-5	CAGSTSGSPYNEQYF
TRBV29-1	.	TRBJ1-1	CSVVVRGANTEAFF
TRBV7-2	.	TRBJ2-3	CASSLGGREQDTQYF
TRBV7-8	.	TRBJ2-1	CASSLSLLANEQFF
TRBV20-1	few	TRBJ2-1	CSARDRRAGDVNNEQFF
TRBV7-9	many	TRBJ2-3	CASPGGTDTQYF
TRBV20-1	.	TRBJ1-5	CSARVPGQGLGNQPQHF
TRBV9	few	TRBJ2-7	CASSVGQGASYEQYF
TRBV28	.	TRBJ1-1	CASSLDRGTTEAFF
TRBV12-3/TRBV12-4	few	TRBJ2-2	CASSLRKGNTGELFF
TRBV24-1	once	TRBJ1-3	CATSNGNTIYF
TRBV29-1	.	TRBJ1-2	CSVTLNYGYTF
TRBV5-1	.	TRBJ2-4	CASSPQSTGAQGRLAKNIQYF
TRBV14	few	TRBJ2-4	CASSSLAVSNIQYF
TRBV3-1	.	TRBJ2-5	CASSQAPARGQETQYF
TRBV6-1	.	TRBJ2-3	CATTTGASTDTQYF
TRBV20-1	few	TRBJ2-3	CSARDPRDATDTQYF
TRBV28	.	TRBJ2-3	CASSLNGKDTQYF
TRBV4-1	few	TRBJ2-5	CASSQTSLETQYF
TRBV20-1	.	TRBJ1-5	CSASQTGGNQPQHF
TRBV27	.	TRBJ1-1	CASKPRPGQTNTEASF
TRBV12-3/TRBV12-4	few	TRBJ2-5	CASSFFLGLAGQETQYF
TRBV4-1	few	TRBJ2-5	CASSQTLSRDSGKTQYF
TRBV20-1	few	TRBJ2-1	CSARTSGRLNSYNEQFF
TRBV20-1	.	TRBJ2-3	CSAPPYLLELTDTQYF